One and the same sample provided the 7 T cell receptor beta chains below, sequenced in a study of cytomegalovirus exposure and HLA in healthy donors. A multiplex PCR was run with 60 Vbeta primers and 13 Jbeta primers. TCRdb's table, derived via immunoSEQ multiplex PCR, lists solely in-frame clones and lacks some. This sample has approximately 160,000 clones, with more than 65% found just once. Sequencing was done on a sample of PBMCs. The receptors stem from a woman in her 40s in good health and CMV-seropositive.

The CDR3 coding sequence is TGTGCCAGCAGTTTAGGACAGGGGTCCTACAATGAGCAGTTCTTC. This sequence encodes CASSLGQGSYNEQFF. The chain couples TRBV27 to TRBJ2-1, with 9 bases fitting TRBD1. Per germline, CDR1 MNHEY and CDR2 SMNVEV (reference sequence). The ends lost 2 bases at V and 1 base at J; junction bases unmatched: 0. CDR3 length: 15 residues.

V is TRBV5-1 and J is TRBJ1-1; 7 bases map to TRBD1. The junction had 9 bases not matched to a gene; V was cut back by 9 bases and J by 1 base. The CDR3 length is 14 residues. Germline V gene sequence: CDR1 SGHRS, CDR2 YFSETQ. The CDR3, as DNA: TGCGCCACCTCGAACGGACAGGAGAACACTGAAGCTTTCTTT. Its translation is CATSNGQENTEAFF.

A few counts support this clone. V usage is TRBV6-5 and J usage is TRBJ1-1; TRBD1 is a possible D gene (5 bases). This CDR3 is 13 amino acids long. With 4 bases removed from V and 6 bases from J, the gap between germline ends came to 12 bases. The germline gives CDR1 MNHEY, CDR2 SVGAGI. The CDR3 coding sequence is TGTGCCAGCAGTTTCCAGGGTGGTGCTGAAGCTTTCTTT. Its protein product is CASSFQGGAEAFF.

This clone was picked up one time. The chain recombines TRBV5-4 with TRBJ1-2, with TRBD1 matching 7 bases. The junction had 4 bases not matched to a gene; V was cut back by 0 bases and J by 5 bases. The CDR3 is 14 residues long. The V gene's germline CDR1 is SGHNT and CDR2 YYREEE (reference sequence). CDR3 region: CASSLEAGGYGYTF. The CDR3 nucleotides are TGTGCCAGCAGCTTGGAGGCAGGGGGGTATGGCTACACCTTC.

V and J are TRBV19 and TRBJ2-1; 7 nucleotides match TRBD2. Trimming at V came to 4 bases and at J to 12 bases, leaving 6 bases not matched to a gene. CDR1 and CDR2 from the germline V gene are LNHDA and SQIVND (reference sequence). This CDR3 region has 12 residues. The CDR3 is CASSTSRELQFF. The CDR3 DNA sequence: TGTGCCAGTAGTACGTCGCGGGAGCTGCAGTTCTTC.

The V gene is TRBV19, the J gene TRBJ2-1; 9 positions agree with TRBD2. The CDR3 loop spans 16 amino acids. The V gene end was trimmed by 7 bases and the J gene end by 4 bases; junction bases not matched to a gene: 11. Germline CDR1 reads LNHDA; CDR2 reads SQIVND (reference sequence). The CDR3 sequence is CASTTSSAGGYNEQFF. The CDR3 nucleotides are TGTGCCAGTACCACGTCGTCAGCGGGAGGATACAATGAGCAGTTCTTC. Full variable domain (outside the CDR3, taken from reference TRBV19 and TRBJ2-1): DGGITQSPKYLFRKEGQNVTLSCEQNLNHDAMYWYRQDPGQGLRLIYYSQIVNDFQKGDIAEGYSVSREKKESFPLTVTSAQKNPTAFYLCASTTSSAGGYNEQFFGPGTRLTVL.

This clone was counted only a few times. J is TRBJ2-6 and V is TRBV9, with 10 bases that match TRBD1. J was trimmed by 1 base and V by 3 bases; bases with no gene match: 7. Germline V gene lookup returns CDR1 SGDLS and CDR2 YYNGEE. The CDR3 runs 18 residues. CDR3 DNA sequence: TGTGCCAGCAGCGCCAGACAGGGGGCGAGGTCTGGGGCCAACGTCCTGACTTTC. Amino acid sequence: CASSARQGARSGANVLTF. Variable domain in full (rest from reference TRBV9 and TRBJ2-6): DSGVTQTPKHLITATGQRVTLRCSPRSGDLSVYWYQQSLDQGLQFLIQYYNGEERAKGNILERFSAQQFPDLHSELNLSSLELGDSALYFCASSARQGARSGANVLTFGAGSRLTVL.